This TCR beta chain was captured in a study of CD8+CD57+ T cells in acquired aplastic anemia. Many counts were recorded for this clonotype. Trimming removed 0 bases at V and 12 bases at J, with 12 bases between. Germline lookup yields CDR1 MNHEY and CDR2 SVGAGI. CDR3 length: 13 residues. According to the study, genomic DNA was the template for TCR beta VDJ and CDR3 profiling. TCRdb reanalysed the reads using MiXCR and keeps one entry per CDR3 protein. The table lists approximately 200,000 distinct CDR3 sequences, 61% of them singletons, with about 29% in the top ten. The sequencing input was sorted CD4+, CD8+, or CD8+CD57+ T cells (not recorded which) from PBMCs. The chain carries TRBV6-5 and TRBJ2-1; D gene uncertain. The sequence came from a human donor in good health. The CDR3 DNA reads as TGTGCCAGCAGTTACTCTGGGGTAGAAGTGCAGTTCTTC. It yields the protein CASSYSGVEVQFF.